This T cell receptor beta chain came from a study of OX40 agonist ivuxolimab in advanced cancers. Study in general: The treatment was a fully human IgG2 OX40 agonist, ivuxolimab. One hepatocellular carcinoma and a couple of cutaneous melanoma patients partially responded.

Study results and limitations: On average, a greater number of expanded clones characterised CD8+ T cells relative to CD4+.

The protocol was immunoSEQ multiplex PCR, while the TCRdb copy is restricted to in-frame clones and leaves out a portion. The sample carries almost 85,000 clones, approximately 92% recorded once. V lost 4 bases, J lost 6 bases, and 14 bases stayed unmatched. The CDR3 has 18 amino acids. Per germline, CDR1 MNHEY and CDR2 SMNVEV (reference sequence). In regard to this clone: Its target is not known.

The input for sequencing was CD4+ or CD8+ T cells sorted from blood, taken in a trial of the OX40 agonist ivuxolimab. The chain combines TRBV27 with TRBJ1-4; the match to TRBD1 covers 10 bases. This sequence originates from an adult with an advanced solid tumor such as melanoma, head and neck, liver or kidney cancer. CDR3 DNA: TGTGCCAGCAGTTCCCGACAGGGGGCGTCGGGTAGGGATGAAAAACTGTTTTTT. This sequence encodes CASSSRQGASGRDEKLFF.